This T cell receptor beta chain was documented in a study of breast tumors, draining lymph nodes, adjacent tissues. Findings of the study overall: The data were judged consistent with most tumor T cells coming from lymph node and expanding in tumor. The lymph node origin of tumor T cells was framed as consistent with a hypothesis, not demonstrated. Tumor TCR diversity was below lymph nodes but above nontumor tissue. Luminal-like breast cancer showed significantly greater tumor-nontumor repertoire similarity than basal-like breast cancer did.

The table lists this clonotype with many counts. As yet, its antigen is unknown. This CDR3 has 18 residues. Germline assignment: CDR1 DFQATT and CDR2 SNEGSKA (reference sequence). V was pared by 2 bases and J by 4 bases, with 24 bases between. Axillary draining lymph nodes of breast cancer patients supplied the node samples. TCRdb reprocessed the multiplex PCR reads with MiXCR, giving one entry per CDR3 protein. The table includes around 120,000 distinct CDR3 sequences, about 20% detected once. The sequenced sample consisted of axillary lymph node tissue. The receptor was derived from a female donor with breast cancer. Some clones in this sample may be carry-over from other donors' samples. The chain joins TRBV20-1 to TRBJ2-1; D tentatively fits TRBD1 or TRBD2 (5 bases each). The CDR3 reads CSARNYRRSGIRYNEQFF. DNA of the CDR3: TGCAGTGCTAGAAATTACAGGAGAAGCGGAATTCGTTACAATGAGCAGTTCTTC.